The 27 T cell receptor beta chains listed next were all sequenced from one sample in a study of T cells in Graves' hyperthyroidism and ophthalmopathy. TCR beta CDR3 sequences were amplified from RNA transcripts. When the TCR CDR3 underwent first-round RT-PCR, the HTBI primer set was used. MiXCR was run by TCRdb on the multiplex PCR reads, yielding one entry per CDR3 protein. The table records about 360,000 distinct CDR3 sequences, 20% to 25% of them present only once. Sequencing used blood. All receptors come from a man aged 50 to 60 with Graves' hyperthyroidism.

The V gene is TRBV19, the J gene TRBJ1-2; 8 nucleotides agree with TRBD1. The CDR3 has 14 amino acids. V was pared by 5 bases and J by 4 bases, with 6 bases of the junction left unmatched. Per the germline V gene, CDR1 is LNHDA and CDR2 is SQIVND (reference sequence). CDR3 loop: CASSSDRVLYGYTF. CDR3 coding DNA: TGTGCCAGTAGTTCGGACAGGGTACTCTATGGCTACACCTTC.

This clonotype has a handful of counts. The V gene is TRBV15, the J gene TRBJ1-5; D is unclear. Trimming stripped 0 bases from V and 6 bases from J, with 9 bases between. This CDR3 has 14 amino acids. Looked up from germline, CDR1 is LNHNV and CDR2 is YYDKDF (reference sequence). In DNA, the CDR3 is TGTGCCACCAGCAGAGACACCGACACTCAGCCCCAGCATTTT. It encodes CATSRDTDTQPQHF.

This clonotype showed up just a few times. The chain uses TRBV5-1 and TRBJ1-1; weak D call: TRBD1 (5 bases). Between the trimmed V and J ends, which lost 1 base and 5 bases, there was a span of 15 bases. This CDR3 is 15 amino acids long. CDR1 is SGHRS and CDR2 is YFSETQ in the germline V gene. The CDR3: CASSLLGRGGTEAFF. In DNA, the CDR3 is TGCGCCAGCAGCTTGTTGGGCCGGGGCGGAACTGAAGCTTTCTTT.

This clonotype appeared a few times. The chain recombines TRBV7-2 with TRBJ2-2; 11 bases match TRBD2. Germline V gives CDR1 SGHTA, CDR2 FQGNSA. Trimming at V came to 3 bases and at J to 8 bases, leaving 8 bases not matched to a gene. CDR3 length: 16 residues. This CDR3 reads CASSLPTGTSGGELFF. CDR3 coding DNA: TGTGCCAGCAGCTTGCCAACCGGGACTAGCGGTGGGGAGCTGTTTTTT.

The chain combines TRBV11-2 with TRBJ1-6; D is perhaps TRBD1 (6 bases). The germline V and J ends were trimmed by 5 bases and 6 bases, with 11 bases remaining between them. The germline gives CDR1 SGHAT, CDR2 FQNNGV. CDR3 size: 14 residues. The CDR3 coding sequence is TGTGCCAGCAGCGGACAGCCCCTTAATTCACCCCTCCACTTT. The encoded protein is CASSGQPLNSPLHF. Looking up the rest from reference TRBV11-2 and TRBJ1-6 gives the full variable domain: EAGVAQSPRYKIIEKRQSVAFWCNPISGHATLYWYQQILGQGPKLLIQFQNNGVVDDSQLPKDRFSAERLKGVDSTLKIQPAKLEDSAVYLCASSGQPLNSPLHFGNGTRLTVT.

This clonotype showed up many times. The CDR3 coding sequence is TGTGCCAGCAGCTTCAAGTCTAGCGGGAATGAGCAGTTCTTC. Amino acids: CASSFKSSGNEQFF. The rearrangement joins TRBV11-3 to TRBJ2-1; TRBD2 matches 8 bases. The CDR3 length is 14 residues. Germline V gene lookup returns CDR1 SGHNT and CDR2 YENEEA. Losses at the gene ends were 3 bases for V and 7 bases for J; bases not matched to a gene: 5.

This clonotype was seen at least ten times. V is TRBV12-5 and J is TRBJ2-5; 10 nucleotides line up with TRBD1. This CDR3 is 18 amino acids long. The germline CDR1 and CDR2 sequences are LGHNT and FRNRAP. V lost 2 bases to trimming and J lost 4 bases; unmatched junction nucleotides: 13. CDR3 loop: CASGLPTSQGQGRETQYF. DNA of the CDR3: TGTGCTAGTGGTTTGCCTACATCTCAGGGACAGGGGAGAGAGACCCAGTACTTC.

This clonotype was detected many times. CDR3 sequence: CASSRAGGPTDTQYF. The CDR3 nucleotides read TGTGCCAGCAGTAGAGCGGGAGGGCCCACAGATACGCAGTATTTT. The rearrangement joins TRBV2 to TRBJ2-3; 10 bases agree with TRBD2. The germline gives CDR1 SNHLY, CDR2 FYNNEI. This CDR3 has 15 residues. Trimming took 5 bases from V and 2 from J; bases not matched to a gene: 4.

The chain employs TRBV25-1 and TRBJ2-7; D is unresolved. CDR1 is MGHDK and CDR2 is SYGVNS in the germline V gene. The CDR3 loop spans 9 amino acids. Deletions cut 3 bases from V and 9 bases from J, with 3 bases between. The CDR3, as DNA: TGTGCCAGCAGTGACGGGCAGTACTTC. Residues: CASSDGQYF.

CDR3 protein: CASSQELAGGPYNEQFF. CDR3 sequence (DNA): TGTGCCAGCAGCCAAGAATTAGCGGGAGGTCCCTACAATGAGCAGTTCTTC. This chain joins TRBV3-1 and TRBJ2-1, with TRBD2 matching over 10 bases. In germline, CDR1 is LGHDT, CDR2 YNNKEL (reference sequence). The CDR3 is made up of 17 amino acids. J lost 2 bases, V lost 0 bases, and 4 bases had no gene match.

Many counts were recorded for this clonotype. The V and J genes are TRBV14 and TRBJ2-1; TRBD1 agrees at 9 bases. The germline CDR1 and CDR2 sequences are SGHDN and FVKESK. The J segment lost 7 bases and the V segment lost 4 bases, leaving 5 bases of the junction unmatched. The CDR3 has 14 amino acids. The CDR3 bases are TGTGCCAGCAGCCGACAGGGGGTTAGGAATGAGCAGTTCTTC. Translation gives CASSRQGVRNEQFF.

This clonotype has a count of ten or more. The chain employs TRBV2 and TRBJ2-1, with 7 positions matching TRBD1. This CDR3 has 13 residues. CDR1 and CDR2 (germline): SNHLY, FYNNEI. V lost 6 bases and J lost 9; bases outside the gene matches: 8. The CDR3 reads CASSTGAASEQFF. The CDR3 DNA follows: TGTGCCAGCAGCACAGGGGCAGCCAGTGAGCAGTTCTTC.

This chain links TRBV11-2 with TRBJ1-2, with D possibly TRBD1 on 6 matching bases. The CDR3 has 13 residues. Germline assignment: CDR1 SGHAT and CDR2 FQNNGV. Trimming removed 5 bases at V and 4 bases at J, with 11 bases between. DNA of the CDR3: TGTGCCAGCAGCCAGGACAGAAGCTATGGCTACACCTTC. This codes for CASSQDRSYGYTF.

The rearrangement links TRBV29-1 to TRBJ1-2, with D possibly being TRBD1 (5 bases). This CDR3 contains 14 residues. In germline, CDR1 is SQVTM, CDR2 ANQGSEA. Trimming took off 2 bases at V and 5 bases at J, with 15 bases between the two ends. DNA for the CDR3: TGCAGCGTTGAACGGGAGAGGGGAGGGTATGGCTACACCTTC. Translating gives CSVERERGGYGYTF.

This clonotype was seen a handful of times. The V call is TRBV15, the J call TRBJ1-1, with a weak D call TRBD1 (6 bases). Looked up from germline, CDR1 is LNHNV and CDR2 is YYDKDF (reference sequence). The CDR3 runs 15 residues. V was clipped by 0 bases and J by 5 bases, with 13 bases between them. The DNA of the CDR3 is TGTGCCACCAGCAGAGACAGGGGAGGCGGAACTGAAGCTTTCTTT. Amino acid sequence: CATSRDRGGGTEAFF.

This clonotype was seen a handful of times. V usage is TRBV7-2 and J usage is TRBJ1-1; TRBD1 is a possible D gene (5 bases). The CDR3 loop spans 12 amino acids. V lost 11 bases to trimming and J lost 4 bases, with 14 bases between them. The germline gives CDR1 SGHTA, CDR2 FQGNSA. The CDR3 reads CAVKGLGTEAFF. DNA of the CDR3: TGTGCCGTAAAGGGGCTGGGCACTGAAGCTTTCTTT.

This clonotype came up many times. This chain joins TRBV2 and TRBJ2-3; D unclear. The germline V gene encodes CDR1 SNHLY and CDR2 FYNNEI. The CDR3 extends over 11 amino acids. V lost 3 bases to trimming and J lost 5 bases, with 3 bases between them. The CDR3 DNA reads TGTGCCAGCAGTGATGAAGATACGCAGTATTTT. Residues: CASSDEDTQYF.

This clonotype was seen more than once but under ten times. The V and J genes are TRBV27 and TRBJ2-2; D remains ambiguous. V shed 6 bases and J shed 3 bases, with 11 bases lying between them. The CDR3 is made up of 14 amino acids. Germline loops: CDR1 MNHEY, CDR2 SMNVEV (reference sequence). The CDR3 bases are TGTGCCAGCAGCATTGCGCTGGACACCGGGGAGCTGTTTTTT. Its protein product is CASSIALDTGELFF.

The chain employs TRBV20-1 and TRBJ1-5; 8 nucleotides agree with TRBD1. Germline lookup yields CDR1 DFQATT and CDR2 SNEGSKA (reference sequence). The CDR3 totals 14 residues. With 5 bases clipped from V and 6 bases from J, the junction kept 9 bases outside the gene matches. The CDR3 loop is CSAGKGQGSQPQHF. CDR3 bases: TGCAGTGCTGGAAAAGGACAGGGTAGTCAGCCCCAGCATTTT.

The V gene is TRBV11-2, the J gene TRBJ1-5, with 7 bases that match TRBD1. Germline V gene sequence: CDR1 SGHAT, CDR2 FQNNGV. The CDR3 has 16 amino acids. V lost 3 bases, J lost 5 bases, and 10 bases stayed unmatched. The CDR3 DNA follows: TGTGCCAGCAGCTTCCCCGAGACAGGGACCTATCAGCCCCAGCATTTT. It translates to CASSFPETGTYQPQHF.

Worth noting for this clonotype: This clone may be a read error of a much larger clone one base away. The V and J genes are TRBV7-9 and TRBJ2-3; D may correspond to TRBD1 or TRBD2 (5 bases each). Germline V lookup: CDR1 SEHNR, CDR2 FQNEAQ (reference sequence). V was clipped by 5 bases and J by 2 bases, with 17 bases between them. This CDR3 region has 16 residues. The CDR3 DNA is TGTGCCAGCAGCCTCGACGAGGGGCCCTACACAGATACGCAGTATTTT. Its protein is CASSLDEGPYTDTQYF.

On this clonotype itself: Relative to the germline gene, one junction end is altered; a read error may explain this. The chain employs TRBV7-8 and TRBJ1-2; D unresolved. CDR1 is SGHVS and CDR2 is FQNEAQ in the germline V gene. The CDR3 is 16 amino acids. CDR3 sequence (DNA): TGTGCCAGCGGCTTAGGCCGGGCAGCAACTAACTATGGCTACACCTTC. Its translation: CASGLGRAATNYGYTF.

This clonotype came up a few times. This chain uses TRBV6-5 with TRBJ1-6, with a tentative D call TRBD1 (6 bases). The germline CDR1 and CDR2 sequences are MNHEY and SVGAGI. V lost 3 bases and J 5 bases, leaving 14 bases between the germline ends. The CDR3 consists of 16 residues. The CDR3 DNA sequence: TGTGCCAGCAGTTATTCGTCTCGGGGGCATAATTCACCCCTCCACTTT. It is translated as CASSYSSRGHNSPLHF.

The genes are TRBV7-3 and TRBJ2-1; 8 bases match TRBD2. Trimming at V came to 0 bases and at J to 7 bases, leaving 5 bases not matched to a gene. Germline values: CDR1 SGHTA, CDR2 FQGTGA. This CDR3 has 15 residues. The CDR3 DNA is TGTGCCAGCAGCTTAACACTAGCGGAGGGAAATGAGCAGTTCTTC. Protein: CASSLTLAEGNEQFF.

A few counts support this clonotype. The rearrangement links TRBV30 to TRBJ2-7, with TRBD1 matching over 8 bases. The CDR3 spans 14 residues. Trimming removed 2 bases from V and 7 bases from J; junction bases left unmatched: 10. Per the germline V gene, CDR1 is GTSNPN and CDR2 is SVGIG (reference sequence). The DNA of the CDR3 is TGTGCCTGGAGTCCCAGGGGGCTCTTTGGGGAGCAGTACTTC. This gives the protein CAWSPRGLFGEQYF.

The chain recombines TRBV18 with TRBJ2-7; possibly TRBD1 or TRBD2 for D (5 bases each). Germline V gene data show CDR1 as KGHSH and CDR2 as LQKENI. The CDR3 contains 16 residues. The V end lost 4 bases, the J end lost 2 bases, and 18 bases lay between the germline ends. CDR3 loop: CASSQGPGRGAYEQYF. The CDR3 DNA sequence: TGTGCCAGCTCACAGGGACCTGGGAGAGGGGCCTACGAGCAGTACTTC.

The CDR3 DNA sequence: TGTGCCAGCTCACTAGGGCGGGGGTTGAACACTGAAGCTTTCTTT. This encodes CASSLGRGLNTEAFF. The chain joins TRBV18 to TRBJ1-1, with TRBD1 as a possible D gene (5 bases). Per the germline V gene, CDR1 is KGHSH and CDR2 is LQKENI. Trimming took 4 bases from V and 0 from J, leaving 12 bases between them. This CDR3 is built from 15 residues.